This T cell receptor beta chain originates from a study of blood T cells in healthy people across ages. Extracted total RNA amounted to at least 5.5 micrograms for each sample. PCR was performed a second time for about 7 to 12 cycles using a sample-barcoded 5' primer and a J-beta primer mix. TCRdb re-called the 5' RACE reads through MiXCR, storing one row per CDR3 protein. The data contain some 1,000,000 distinct CDR3 sequences, approximately 25% of them seen just once; the ten biggest clones take up approximately 0.75%. This clonotype appeared a few times. Its antigen is not known. CDR1 is SGHAT and CDR2 is FQNNGV in the germline V gene. The CDR3 has 17 residues. V was clipped by 4 bases and J by 2 bases; unmatched bases: 6. Whole-study results and caveats: It was not possible, with unsorted PBMCs, to conclusively compare naive and antigen-experienced cells. There were more naive CD4+ cells and higher diversity in long-lived donors than in aged donors.

This same sample was also part of a study on T cells of mothers and their children. This second study says: Across the analysis, no persistent microchimeric T cell clones were detected.

The receptor comes from a girl under 10 years old in good health. V and J are TRBV11-2 and TRBJ2-7; 15 bases line up with TRBD2. The specimen was blood. The CDR3 protein is CASSSGTSGRHAYEQYF. In DNA form, the CDR3 reads TGTGCCAGCAGCTCCGGGACTAGCGGGAGGCACGCCTACGAGCAGTACTTC. Full variable domain (outside the CDR3, taken from reference TRBV11-2 and TRBJ2-7): EAGVAQSPRYKIIEKRQSVAFWCNPISGHATLYWYQQILGQGPKLLIQFQNNGVVDDSQLPKDRFSAERLKGVDSTLKIQPAKLEDSAVYLCASSSGTSGRHAYEQYFGPGTRLTVT.